This entry concerns a single TCR beta chain. This CDR3 is 19 amino acids long. Trimming removed 0 bases from V and 4 bases from J, with 22 bases in between. Germline CDR1 MNHEY, CDR2 SVGAGI. This sample is drawn from a study of blood T cells in healthy people across ages. The second PCR ran roughly 6 to 11 cycles with a sample-barcoded 5' primer and J-beta primers. TCRdb ran MiXCR on the 5' RACE reads and lists one entry per CDR3 protein. The sample lists about 1.6 million distinct CDR3 sequences; approximately 32% were seen once. This chain joins TRBV6-5 and TRBJ1-5; the D gene is possibly TRBD1 (6 bases). Sequencing input: blood. The sequence derives from a woman aged 25-40 years in good health. CDR3 in DNA: TGTGCCAGCAGTTACTCCGGGCCTGGGGGCCCTCGACCTAATCAGCCCCAGCATTTT. Translating gives CASSYSGPGGPRPNQPQHF.